This T cell receptor beta chain was observed in a study of cytomegalovirus exposure and HLA in healthy donors. In the study overall: As released early, the data held 65 million to 90 million unique TCRs from HLA-typed donors.

This clone has a handful of counts. It was with 60 Vbeta and 13 Jbeta primers that the PCR ran. Repertoires were generated with immunoSEQ multiplex PCR, while TCRdb's copy carries only in-frame clones and drops some. This sample carries 90,000 to 150,000 clones, approximately 76% of them seen once, and the ten largest clones take roughly 15%. Trimming cost V 0 bases and J 3 bases; bases outside gene matches: 6. Looked up from germline, CDR1 is KGHSH and CDR2 is LQKENI. The CDR3 is made up of 17 amino acids. The clonotype was recovered from a man between 45 and 60 years old in good health and CMV-seropositive. The rearrangement joins TRBV18 to TRBJ2-2; TRBD2 matches 8 bases. Sequenced input: PBMCs. The CDR3 sequence is CASSPPGGALDTGELFF. CDR3 sequence (DNA): TGTGCCAGCTCACCACCCGGGGGGGCTTTGGACACCGGGGAGCTGTTTTTT.